The text below deals with one T cell receptor (beta chain). Its antigen is still unknown. This specimen comes from a study of beta chain features in type 1 diabetes. Findings and limits, study-wide: The study notes PCR might favor shorter templates equally in patients and controls. Type 1 diabetes patients showed a moderate but significant shortening of TCRB CDR3s in all four CD4+ subsets. The study left unresolved whether HLA type influences TCRB rearrangement. Patients' naive, central memory and Treg TCRB repertoires seemed closer to one another than those of healthy donors.

Per donor, one heparinised blood draw averaged roughly 110 mL. Sequenced material consisted of expressed TCRB transcripts (all of the isolated RNA was reverse transcribed). The method was immunoSEQ multiplex PCR; TCRdb's version includes in-frame clones alone and lacks a portion of them. The table includes more than 300,000 clones, around 8.5% detected once. Specimen: central memory CD4+ T cells from blood. The sequence was collected from a man aged 30 to 45 with type 1 diabetes.

The CDR3 nucleotides are TGCGCCAGCAGTCAGGGGATGGGCAATCAGCCCCAGCATTTT. It encodes CASSQGMGNQPQHF. The V call is TRBV4-3, the J call TRBJ1-5; tentative D call: TRBD1 (6 bases). The CDR3 spans 14 residues. Germline values: CDR1 LGHNA, CDR2 YSLEER. V lost 6 bases to trimming and J lost 2 bases, with 11 bases between them.